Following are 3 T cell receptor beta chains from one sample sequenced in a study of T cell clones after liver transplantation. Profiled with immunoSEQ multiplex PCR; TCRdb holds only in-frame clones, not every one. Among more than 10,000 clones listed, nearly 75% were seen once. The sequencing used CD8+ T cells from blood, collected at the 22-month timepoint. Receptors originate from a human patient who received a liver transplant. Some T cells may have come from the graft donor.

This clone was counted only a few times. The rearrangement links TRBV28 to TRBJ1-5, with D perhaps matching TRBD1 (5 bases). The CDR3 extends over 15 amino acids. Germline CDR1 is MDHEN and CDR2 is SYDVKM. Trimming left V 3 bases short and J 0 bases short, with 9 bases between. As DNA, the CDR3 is TGTGCCAGCAGTTTCGACAGTGATAGCAATCAGCCCCAGCATTTT. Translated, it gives CASSFDSDSNQPQHF.

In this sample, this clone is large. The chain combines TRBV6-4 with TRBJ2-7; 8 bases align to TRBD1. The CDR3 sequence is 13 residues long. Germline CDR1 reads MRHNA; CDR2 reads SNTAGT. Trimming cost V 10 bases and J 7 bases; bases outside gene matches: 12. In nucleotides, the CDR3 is TGTGCCACCCGTCAGGGGGCGGCCGGTGAGCAGTACTTC. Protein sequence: CATRQGAAGEQYF.

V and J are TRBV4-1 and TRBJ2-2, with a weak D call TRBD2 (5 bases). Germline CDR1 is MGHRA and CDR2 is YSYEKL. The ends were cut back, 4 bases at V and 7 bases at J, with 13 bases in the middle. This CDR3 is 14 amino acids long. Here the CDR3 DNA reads TGCGCCAGCAGCCCCGGAGGCGGGTTCGGGGAGCTGTTTTTT. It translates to CASSPGGGFGELFF.